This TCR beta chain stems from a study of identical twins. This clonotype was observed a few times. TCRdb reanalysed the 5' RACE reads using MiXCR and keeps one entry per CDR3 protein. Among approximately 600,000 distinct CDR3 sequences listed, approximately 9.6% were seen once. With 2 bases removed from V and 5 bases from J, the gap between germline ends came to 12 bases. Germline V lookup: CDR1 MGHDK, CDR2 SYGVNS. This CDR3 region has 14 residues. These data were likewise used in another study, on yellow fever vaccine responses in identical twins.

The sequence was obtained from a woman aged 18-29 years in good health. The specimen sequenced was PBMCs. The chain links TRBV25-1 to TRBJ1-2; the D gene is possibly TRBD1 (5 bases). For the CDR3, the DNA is TGTGCCAGCAGTGAAAGGTGGGGCTGGTATGGCTACACCTTC. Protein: CASSERWGWYGYTF.